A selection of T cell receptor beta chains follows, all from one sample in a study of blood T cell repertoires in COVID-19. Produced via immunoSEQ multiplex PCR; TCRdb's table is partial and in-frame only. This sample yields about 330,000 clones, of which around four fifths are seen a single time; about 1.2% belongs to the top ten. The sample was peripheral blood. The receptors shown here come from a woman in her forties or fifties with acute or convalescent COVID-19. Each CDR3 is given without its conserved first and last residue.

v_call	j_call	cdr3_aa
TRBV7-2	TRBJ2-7	ASSPRWGGYEQY
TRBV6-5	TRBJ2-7	ASSPDSGTPYEQY
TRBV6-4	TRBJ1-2	ASSPGVVGYGYT
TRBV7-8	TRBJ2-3	ASSLALWTSGGTDTQY
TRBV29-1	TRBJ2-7	SVSNSGYEQY
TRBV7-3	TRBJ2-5	ASSFRMGAPGETQY
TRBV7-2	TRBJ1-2	ASSLAPGDYGYT
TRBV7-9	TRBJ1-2	ASSSGDRQST
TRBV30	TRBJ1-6	AWTWDRVNSPLH
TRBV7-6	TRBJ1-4	ASSLGTGSNEKLF
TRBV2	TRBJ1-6	ASQRSRTDSPLH
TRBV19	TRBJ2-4	ASSIGRGQGAKNIQY
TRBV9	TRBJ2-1	ASSVGGGGGYNEQF
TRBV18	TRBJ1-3	ASSPSQLPTGNTIY
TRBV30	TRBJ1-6	AWSSGPIRGSPLH
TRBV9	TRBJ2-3	ASSVQLTGTDTQY
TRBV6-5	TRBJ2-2	ASSSRDRGGELF
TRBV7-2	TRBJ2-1	ASSSPGLAYNEQF
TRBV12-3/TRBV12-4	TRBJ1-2	ASSFFLYGYT
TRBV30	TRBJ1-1	AWSTGGDTEAF
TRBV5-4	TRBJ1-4	ASSPGGSTNEKLF
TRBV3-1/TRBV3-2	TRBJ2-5	ASSQDPGIETQY
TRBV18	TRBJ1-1	ASSPTLPGNTEAF
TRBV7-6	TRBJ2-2	ASSLLRGTGELF
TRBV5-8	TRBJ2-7	ASSLTGSSYEQY
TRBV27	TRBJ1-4	ASSIRGRREKLF
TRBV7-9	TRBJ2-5	ASSPGSGQETQY
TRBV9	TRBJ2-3	ASSDRQGLTDTQY
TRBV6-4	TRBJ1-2	ASSGGRYYGYT
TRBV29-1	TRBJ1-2	SVEGAGGYT
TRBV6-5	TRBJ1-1	ASAERGRTEAF